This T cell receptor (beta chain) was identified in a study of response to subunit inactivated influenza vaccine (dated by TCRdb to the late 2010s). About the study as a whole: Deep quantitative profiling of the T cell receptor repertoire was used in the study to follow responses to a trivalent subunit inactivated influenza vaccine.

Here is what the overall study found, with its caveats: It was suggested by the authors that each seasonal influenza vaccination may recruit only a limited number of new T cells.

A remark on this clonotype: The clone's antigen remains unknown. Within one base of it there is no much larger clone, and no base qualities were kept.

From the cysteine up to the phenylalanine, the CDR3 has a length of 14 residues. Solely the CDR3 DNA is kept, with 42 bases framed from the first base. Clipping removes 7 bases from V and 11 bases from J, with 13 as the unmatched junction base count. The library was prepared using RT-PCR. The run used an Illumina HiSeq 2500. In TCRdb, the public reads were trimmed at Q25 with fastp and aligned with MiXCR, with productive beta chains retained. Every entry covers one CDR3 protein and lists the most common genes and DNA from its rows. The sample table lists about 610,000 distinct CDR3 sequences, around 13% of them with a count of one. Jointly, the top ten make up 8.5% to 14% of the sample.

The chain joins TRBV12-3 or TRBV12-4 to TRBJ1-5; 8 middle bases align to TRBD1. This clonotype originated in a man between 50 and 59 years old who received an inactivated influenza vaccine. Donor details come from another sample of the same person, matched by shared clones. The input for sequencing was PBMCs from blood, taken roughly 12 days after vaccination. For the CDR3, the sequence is CASNLQGGPGSQHF. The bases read TGTGCCAGCAACCTACAGGGGGGACCGGGATCCCAGCATTTT.